This T cell receptor beta chain was documented in a study of blood T cell repertoires in COVID-19 (dated by TCRdb to 2019 to 2021). At the level of the whole study: Samples from collaborators originated in the United States, Italy and Spain and spanned both the acute and convalescent phases of COVID-19. Deeply sampled blood TCRbeta repertoires from subjects exposed to, actively infected with, or recovered from COVID-19 were included in the dataset. Sample metadata almost always included a de-identified subject ID, COVID-19 status, age in years and sex. The prospective study material was composed of cDNA or gDNA derived from T cells, B-cell-depleted T cells, or PBMCs. Where available, HLA class I and class II types were taken from metadata supplied by the sample provider and were not determined by assay-based typing. A freely available public database, intended as a resource for researchers studying the immune response to SARS-CoV-2, is where the repertoires were released. The samples were drawn from the first 160 participants of the ongoing ImmuneRACE study and from 950 to 1,500 subjects provided by 6 global collaborators.

On the study overall, not on this receptor specifically: How much clinical and demographic metadata was included differed by source and by participant, and the metadata was provided uncurated.

TCRbeta CDR3 regions were amplified from genomic DNA using the immunoSEQ Assay, a bias-controlled multiplex PCR. On the authors' methods: Within the assay, amplification of reference gene primers was used to estimate how many nucleated cells each sample contained. To quantify the absolute abundance of each unique TCRbeta CDR3 rearrangement, sequence reads were collapsed and filtered. For each sample, productive Simpson clonality was calculated as the square root of Simpson's diversity index across productive rearrangements. The clones in this table, taken by TCRdb from immuneACCESS, are in-frame only. Not every clone is retained; where verified, under half of the shortfall comes from an unresolved V gene, and the cause of the rest is unknown. V, J and clone size were drawn from that table, and D and trimming were deduced from the DNA. Present in this sample are roughly 310,000 clones, 90% of which were seen just once. The ten largest account for around 2.5% of the sample.

In the prospective study, participants were about 18 to 100 years old, resided in under 30 geographic areas of the United States, and were enrolled through a virtual design. Cohort assignment in the prospective study relied on participant-reported clinical history from a screening survey and a study questionnaire. For ImmuneRACE Cohort 3, a participant was defined as recovered based on two consecutive negative NP/OP PCR tests, clearance by a healthcare professional, or resolution of symptoms. Mobile phlebotomists in the prospective study collected whole blood, serum and a nasopharyngeal or oropharyngeal swab from every participant. Over a roughly 2-month period, participants in the prospective study had the option of providing additional blood draws and questionnaires. Prospective study blood samples were shipped either frozen or at room temperature before DNA extraction. After removal of 0 bases from V and 5 bases from J, the junction retains 8 bases not matched to a gene. The germline V gene specifies MGHDK as CDR1 and SYGVNS as CDR2. Including cysteine and phenylalanine, the CDR3 has 16 amino acids. Kept here is only the CDR3 DNA, which spans 48 bases and is read in frame from base 1.

Comment on this clone: Its antigen is not yet known. No clone much larger than this one lies a single base away; base qualities are absent.

This sequence uses TRBV25-1 and TRBJ1-1; the junction holds 8 bases that match TRBD1. This receptor was identified in a man in his sixties who had recovered from COVID-19. The sequenced sample was PBMCs or T cells enriched from blood (not recorded which). The DNA is TGTGCCAGCAGTGAATACACACAGGGGGTCAGGACTGAAGCTTTCTTT. Protein translation: CASSEYTQGVRTEAFF.